This TCR beta chain was sequenced for a study of blood T cell repertoires in COVID-19. Study-wide context: PBMCs, B-cell-depleted T cells, or T cells were the source of the cDNA or gDNA that made up the material.

This table comes from immunoSEQ multiplex PCR, and its TCRdb copy is limited to in-frame clones, with some not included. The data hold some 56,000 clones, with 89% observed a single time. Per the germline V gene, CDR1 is SEHNR and CDR2 is FQNEAQ (reference sequence). The ends lost 2 bases at V and 5 bases at J; junction bases unmatched: 5. The CDR3 runs to 14 residues. What was sequenced was peripheral blood. This clonotype was sampled from a woman between 55 and 75 years old with COVID-19, enrolled during active disease. The chain couples TRBV7-9 to TRBJ2-7, with 8 bases lining up with TRBD1. The CDR3: CASSLPDRVHEQYF. The CDR3 nucleotides read TGTGCCAGCAGCTTACCGGACAGGGTCCACGAGCAGTACTTC. Based on the CDR3 plus reference TRBV7-9 and TRBJ2-7, the full variable domain is DTGVSQNPRHKITKRGQNVTFRCDPISEHNRLYWYRQTLGQGPEFLTYFQNEAQLEKSRLLSDRFSAERPKGSFSTLEIQRTEQGDSAMYLCASSLPDRVHEQYFGPGTRLTVT.